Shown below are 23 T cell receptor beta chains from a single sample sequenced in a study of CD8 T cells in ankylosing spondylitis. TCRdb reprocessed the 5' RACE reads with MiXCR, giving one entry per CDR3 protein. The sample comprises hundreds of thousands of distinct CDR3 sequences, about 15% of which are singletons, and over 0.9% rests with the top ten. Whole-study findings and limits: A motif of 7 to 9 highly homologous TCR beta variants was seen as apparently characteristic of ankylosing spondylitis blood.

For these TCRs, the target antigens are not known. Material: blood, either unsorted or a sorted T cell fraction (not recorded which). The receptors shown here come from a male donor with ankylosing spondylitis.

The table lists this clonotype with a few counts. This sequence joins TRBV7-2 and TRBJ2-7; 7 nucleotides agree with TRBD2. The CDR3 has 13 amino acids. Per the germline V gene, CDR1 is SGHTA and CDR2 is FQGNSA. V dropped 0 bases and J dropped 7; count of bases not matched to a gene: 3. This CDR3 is CASSLALGGEQYF. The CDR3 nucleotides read TGTGCCAGCAGCTTAGCGTTGGGGGGGGAGCAGTACTTC.

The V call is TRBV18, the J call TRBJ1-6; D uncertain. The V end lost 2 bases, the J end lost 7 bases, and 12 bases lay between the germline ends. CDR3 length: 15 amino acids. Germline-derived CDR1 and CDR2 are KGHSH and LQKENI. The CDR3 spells CASSPEVTMNSPLHF. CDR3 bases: TGTGCCAGCTCACCAGAGGTAACCATGAATTCACCCCTCCACTTT.

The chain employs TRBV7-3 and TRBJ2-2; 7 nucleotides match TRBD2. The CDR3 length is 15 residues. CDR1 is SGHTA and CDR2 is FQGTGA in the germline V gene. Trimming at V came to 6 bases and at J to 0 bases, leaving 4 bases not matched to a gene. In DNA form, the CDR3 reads TGTGCCAGCAGTCAGAGCGGGGCGAACACCGGGGAGCTGTTTTTT. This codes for CASSQSGANTGELFF.

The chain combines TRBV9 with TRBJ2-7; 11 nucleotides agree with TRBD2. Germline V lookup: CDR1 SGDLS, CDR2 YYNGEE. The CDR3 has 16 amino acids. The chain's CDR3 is CASLAGGNKSSYEQYF. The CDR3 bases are TGTGCAAGTCTAGCGGGGGGCAACAAGAGCTCCTACGAGCAGTACTTC.

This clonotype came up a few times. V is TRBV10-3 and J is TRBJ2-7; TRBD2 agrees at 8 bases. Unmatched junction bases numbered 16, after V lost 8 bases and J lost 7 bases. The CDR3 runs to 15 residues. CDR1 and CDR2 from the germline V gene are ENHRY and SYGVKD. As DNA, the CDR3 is TGTGCCATCGCCGAGATAGCGGGGCGGACGGGTGAGCAGTACTTC. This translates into CAIAEIAGRTGEQYF.

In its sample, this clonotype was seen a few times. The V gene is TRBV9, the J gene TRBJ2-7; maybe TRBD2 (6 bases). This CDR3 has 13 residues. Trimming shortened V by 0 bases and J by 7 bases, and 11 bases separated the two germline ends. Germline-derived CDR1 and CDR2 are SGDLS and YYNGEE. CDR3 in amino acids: CASSVATSTEQYF. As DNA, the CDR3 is TGTGCCAGCAGCGTAGCCACTAGCACTGAGCAGTACTTC.

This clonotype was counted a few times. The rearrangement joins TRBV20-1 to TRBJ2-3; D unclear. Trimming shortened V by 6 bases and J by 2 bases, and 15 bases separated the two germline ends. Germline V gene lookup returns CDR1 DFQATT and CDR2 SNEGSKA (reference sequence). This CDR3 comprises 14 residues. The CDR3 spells CSATPPTYTDTQYF. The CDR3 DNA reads TGCAGTGCCACCCCCCCAACCTACACAGATACGCAGTATTTT.

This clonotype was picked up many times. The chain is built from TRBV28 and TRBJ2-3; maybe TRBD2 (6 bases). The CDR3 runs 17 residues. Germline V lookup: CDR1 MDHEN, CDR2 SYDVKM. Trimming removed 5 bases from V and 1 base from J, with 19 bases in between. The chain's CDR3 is CASSPSGTEGRTDTQYF. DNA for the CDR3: TGTGCCAGCAGTCCCTCTGGGACGGAGGGACGCACAGATACGCAGTATTTT.

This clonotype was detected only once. The CDR3 here is CSAEPQGGGTDTQYF. DNA of the CDR3: TGCAGTGCGGAACCCCAGGGAGGGGGCACAGATACGCAGTATTTT. The chain joins TRBV20-1 to TRBJ2-3; TRBD2 matches at 7 bases. Germline assignment: CDR1 DFQATT and CDR2 SNEGSKA (reference sequence). Trimming cost V 6 bases and J 1 base; bases outside gene matches: 10. This CDR3 has 15 amino acids.

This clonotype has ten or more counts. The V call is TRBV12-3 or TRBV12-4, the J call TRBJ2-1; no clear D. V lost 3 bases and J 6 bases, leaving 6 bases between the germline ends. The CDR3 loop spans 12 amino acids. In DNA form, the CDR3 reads TGTGCCAGCAGTTTCTCGGTCAATGAGCAGTTCTTC. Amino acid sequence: CASSFSVNEQFF.

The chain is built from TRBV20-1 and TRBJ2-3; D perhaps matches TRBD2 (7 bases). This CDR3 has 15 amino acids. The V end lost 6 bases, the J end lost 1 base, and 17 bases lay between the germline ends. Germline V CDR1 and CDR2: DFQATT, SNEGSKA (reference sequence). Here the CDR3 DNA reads TGCAGTGCCCCTTTAGGGGGGGGAGGCACAGATACGCAGTATTTT. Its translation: CSAPLGGGGTDTQYF.

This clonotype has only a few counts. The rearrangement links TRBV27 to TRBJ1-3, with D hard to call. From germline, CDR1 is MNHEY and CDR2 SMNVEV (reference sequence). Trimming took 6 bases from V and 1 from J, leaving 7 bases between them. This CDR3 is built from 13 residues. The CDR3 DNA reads TGTGCCAGCAGGGGTCAATCTGGAAACACCATATATTTT. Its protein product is CASRGQSGNTIYF.

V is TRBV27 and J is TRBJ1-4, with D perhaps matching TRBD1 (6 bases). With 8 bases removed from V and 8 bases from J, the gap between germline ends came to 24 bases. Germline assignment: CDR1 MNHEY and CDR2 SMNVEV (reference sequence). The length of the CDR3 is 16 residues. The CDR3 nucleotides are TGTGCCAGCGGAATCCACTTTCGGGGGGCTTGGGAAAAACTGTTTTTT. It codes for CASGIHFRGAWEKLFF.

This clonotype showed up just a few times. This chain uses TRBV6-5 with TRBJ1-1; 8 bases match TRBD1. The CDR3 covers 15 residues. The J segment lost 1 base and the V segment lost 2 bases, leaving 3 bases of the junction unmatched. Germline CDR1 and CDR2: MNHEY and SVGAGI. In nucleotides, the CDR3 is TGTGCCAGCAGTTACGTCCAGGGGGCGAACACTGAAGCTTTCTTT. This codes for CASSYVQGANTEAFF.

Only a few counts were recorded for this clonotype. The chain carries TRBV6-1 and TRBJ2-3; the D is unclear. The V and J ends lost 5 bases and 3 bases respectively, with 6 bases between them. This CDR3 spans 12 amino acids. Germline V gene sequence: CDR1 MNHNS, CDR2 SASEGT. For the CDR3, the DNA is TGTGCCAGCAGTCCAGAAACAGATACGCAGTATTTT. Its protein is CASSPETDTQYF.

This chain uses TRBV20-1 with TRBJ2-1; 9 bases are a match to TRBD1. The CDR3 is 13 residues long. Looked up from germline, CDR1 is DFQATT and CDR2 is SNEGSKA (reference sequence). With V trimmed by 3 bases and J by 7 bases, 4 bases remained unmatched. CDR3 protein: CSARGQGGNEQFF. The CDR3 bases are TGCAGTGCTAGGGGACAGGGTGGGAATGAGCAGTTCTTC.

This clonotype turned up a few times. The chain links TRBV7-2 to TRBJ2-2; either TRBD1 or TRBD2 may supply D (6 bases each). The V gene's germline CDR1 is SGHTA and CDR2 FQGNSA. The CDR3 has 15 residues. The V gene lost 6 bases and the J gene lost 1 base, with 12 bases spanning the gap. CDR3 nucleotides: TGTGCCAGCAGGCGCAGGGGAGGGAACACCGGGGAGCTGTTTTTT. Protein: CASRRRGGNTGELFF.

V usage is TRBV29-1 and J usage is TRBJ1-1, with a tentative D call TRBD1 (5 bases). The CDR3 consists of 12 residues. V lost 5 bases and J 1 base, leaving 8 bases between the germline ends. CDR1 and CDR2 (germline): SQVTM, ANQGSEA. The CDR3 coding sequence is TGCAGCGTTACAAGGGGGAACACTGAAGCTTTCTTT. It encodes CSVTRGNTEAFF. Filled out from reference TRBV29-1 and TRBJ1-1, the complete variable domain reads SAVISQKPSRDICQRGTSLTIQCQVDSQVTMMFWYRQQPGQSLTLIATANQGSEATYESGFVIDKFPISRPNLTFSTLTVSNMSPEDSSIYLCSVTRGNTEAFFGQGTRLTVV.

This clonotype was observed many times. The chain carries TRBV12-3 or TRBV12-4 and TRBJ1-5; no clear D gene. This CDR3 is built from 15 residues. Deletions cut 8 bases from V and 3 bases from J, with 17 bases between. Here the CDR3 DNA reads TGTGCCAGCCGAGTTTCAGCAGGCATCAATCAGCCCCAGCATTTT. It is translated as CASRVSAGINQPQHF.

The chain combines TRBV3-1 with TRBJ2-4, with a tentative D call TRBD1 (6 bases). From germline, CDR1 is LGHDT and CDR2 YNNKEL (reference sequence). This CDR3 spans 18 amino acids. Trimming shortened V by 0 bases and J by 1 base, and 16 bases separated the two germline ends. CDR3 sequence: CASSQDFRGEGAKNIQYF. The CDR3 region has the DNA TGTGCCAGCAGCCAAGACTTCAGGGGCGAGGGGGCCAAAAACATTCAGTACTTC.

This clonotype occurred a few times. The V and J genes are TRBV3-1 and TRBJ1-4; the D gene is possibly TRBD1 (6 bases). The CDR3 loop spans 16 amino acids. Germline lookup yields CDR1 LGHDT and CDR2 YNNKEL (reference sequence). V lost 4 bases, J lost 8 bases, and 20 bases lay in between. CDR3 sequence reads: CASSRSTGKEGEKLFF. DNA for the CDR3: TGTGCCAGCAGCCGTTCCACAGGGAAGGAGGGCGAAAAACTGTTTTTT.

CDR3 DNA sequence: TGTGCCAGCAGCCAGGACAGGGGGTTGGGGGAGCAGTACTTC. Protein sequence: CASSQDRGLGEQYF. The rearrangement links TRBV3-1 to TRBJ2-7; 10 bases are a match to TRBD1. Trimming at V came to 3 bases and at J to 7 bases, leaving 6 bases not matched to a gene. This CDR3 is 14 amino acids long. Germline V CDR1 and CDR2: LGHDT, YNNKEL (reference sequence).

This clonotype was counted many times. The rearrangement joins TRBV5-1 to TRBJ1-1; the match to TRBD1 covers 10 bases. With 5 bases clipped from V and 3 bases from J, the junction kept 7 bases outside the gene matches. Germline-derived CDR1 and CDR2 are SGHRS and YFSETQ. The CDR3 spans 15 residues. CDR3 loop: CASRRQGAGDTEAFF. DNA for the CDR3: TGCGCCAGCAGGAGACAGGGGGCTGGTGACACTGAAGCTTTCTTT.